This T cell receptor beta chain was documented in a study of response to subunit inactivated influenza vaccine. General observations from the study: New T cells are recruited in small numbers by each seasonal influenza vaccination, according to the authors' suggestion.

MiXCR, applied by TCRdb to the RT-PCR reads, yields one record per CDR3 protein. This table holds 600,000 to 850,000 distinct CDR3 sequences, 12% to 15% found once. J gave up 7 bases and V 4 bases, and 5 bases lay outside the gene matches. The germline V gene encodes CDR1 SGHVS and CDR2 FNYEAQ. The CDR3 totals 14 residues. This clonotype showed up just a few times. Its specificity is not known. The clonotype comes from a man in his fifties or sixties who received an inactivated influenza vaccine. V is TRBV7-6 and J is TRBJ1-4; 8 positions agree with TRBD1. Sequencing used PBMCs from blood, obtained approximately 15 days before vaccination. CDR3 DNA: TGTGCCAGCAGCTACAGGGGGAGAGGTGAAAAACTGTTTTTT. It translates to CASSYRGRGEKLFF.